What follows describes a single T cell receptor beta chain. Its antigen is undetermined. This CDR3 contains 15 residues. The V segment lost 3 bases and the J segment 3 bases; nucleotides outside the gene matches: 4. Germline V lookup: CDR1 MDHEN, CDR2 SYDVKM. Recent acute infections and vaccinations were absent in the healthy HIV-negative adult donors. These data come from a study of shared clonotypes between healthy human individuals. TCRdb's copy holds only in-frame clones and misses some; the assay was immunoSEQ multiplex PCR. Of more than 400,000 clones in the sample, roughly 80% were seen once. Study-wide points: Tissue TCR repertoires likely differ from these blood-only repertoires.

The chain is built from TRBV28 and TRBJ2-7, with 11 bases aligning to TRBD2. The sample comprised PBMCs. This clonotype was obtained from a middle-aged woman in good health. Some clones in this sample may be carry-over from other donors' samples. The CDR3 region is CASSLGLADVYEQYF. CDR3 bases: TGTGCCAGCAGTTTGGGACTAGCGGACGTCTACGAGCAGTACTTC. Looking up the rest from reference TRBV28 and TRBJ2-7 gives the full variable domain: DVKVTQSSRYLVKRTGEKVFLECVQDMDHENMFWYRQDPGLGLRLIYFSYDVKMKEKGDIPEGYSVSREKKERFSLILESASTNQTSMYLCASSLGLADVYEQYFGPGTRLTVT.